The TCR beta chain described here comes from a study of CD8+ T cells in alopecia areata. Study overall: Treated patients were given 5 to 10 mg oral tofacitinib twice daily. The drug, tofacitinib, lasted 6 to 18 months, followed by 6 months off drug.

Sequencing used cDNA as its template, made by extracting RNA and reverse transcribing it. Assay used: immunoSEQ multiplex PCR; TCRdb lists only in-frame clones, some missing. The sample lists under 75,000 clones; roughly 44% were seen once. The CDR3 loop spans 12 amino acids. The germline V and J ends were trimmed by 7 bases and 6 bases, with 15 bases remaining between them. Per germline, CDR1 SQVTM and CDR2 ANQGSEA. Collected material from alopecia areata patients comprised lesional scalp punch biopsies and peripheral blood. Only a few counts were recorded for this clone. Sample: CD8+ T cells sorted from blood, taken at week 0. This TCR came from a human donor with alopecia areata. The rearrangement joins TRBV29-1 to TRBJ2-5; no firm D call. The CDR3 protein is CSGGPDSKTQYF. In nucleotides, the CDR3 is TGCAGCGGGGGTCCGGATTCGAAGACCCAGTACTTC. The variable domain in full, completed from reference TRBV29-1 and TRBJ2-5, reads SAVISQKPSRDICQRGTSLTIQCQVDSQVTMMFWYRQQPGQSLTLIATANQGSEATYESGFVIDKFPISRPNLTFSTLTVSNMSPEDSSIYLCSGGPDSKTQYFGPGTRLLVL.